This T cell receptor (beta chain) was captured in a study of blood T cell repertoires in COVID-19. Study as a whole: T cells, B-cell-depleted T cells, or PBMCs supplied cDNA or gDNA.

The V and J ends lost 3 bases and 5 bases respectively, with 16 bases between them. Germline CDR1 KGHSH, CDR2 LQKENI. The CDR3 is made up of 15 amino acids. The repertoire was sequenced with immunoSEQ multiplex PCR; TCRdb's copy has only in-frame clones and lacks some. The table has 150,000 to 200,000 clones, over 75% seen once; the top ten hold roughly 13%. Sequenced: peripheral blood. The sequence derives from a man between 50 and 59 years old who had recovered from COVID-19. The chain recombines TRBV18 with TRBJ2-5; D might be TRBD2 (6 bases). CDR3 region: CASSPLGTLRETQYF. The CDR3 DNA is TGTGCCAGCTCACCGCTCGGGACTCTTCGGGAGACCCAGTACTTC.